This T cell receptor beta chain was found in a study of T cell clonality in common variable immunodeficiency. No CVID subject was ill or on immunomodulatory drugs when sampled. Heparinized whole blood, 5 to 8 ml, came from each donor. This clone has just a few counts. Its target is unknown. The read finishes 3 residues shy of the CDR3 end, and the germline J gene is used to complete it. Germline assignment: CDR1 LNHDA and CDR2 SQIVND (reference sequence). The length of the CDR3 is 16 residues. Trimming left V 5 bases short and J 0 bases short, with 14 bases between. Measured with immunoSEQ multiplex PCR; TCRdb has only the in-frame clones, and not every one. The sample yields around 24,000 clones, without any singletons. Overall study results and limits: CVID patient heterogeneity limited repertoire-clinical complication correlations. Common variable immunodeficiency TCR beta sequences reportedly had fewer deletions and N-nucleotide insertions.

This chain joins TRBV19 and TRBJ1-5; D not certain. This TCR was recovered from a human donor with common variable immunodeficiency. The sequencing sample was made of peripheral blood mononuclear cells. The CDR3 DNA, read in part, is TGTGCCAGTAGTCATGAGGCAGCGTATAGCAATCAGCCC. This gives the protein CASSHEAAYSNQP. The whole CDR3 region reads CASSHEAAYSNQPQHF. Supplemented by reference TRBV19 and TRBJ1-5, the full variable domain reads DGGITQSPKYLFRKEGQNVTLSCEQNLNHDAMYWYRQDPGQGLRLIYYSQIVNDFQKGDIAEGYSVSREKKESFPLTVTSAQKNPTAFYLCASSHEAAYSNQPQHFGDGTRLSIL.